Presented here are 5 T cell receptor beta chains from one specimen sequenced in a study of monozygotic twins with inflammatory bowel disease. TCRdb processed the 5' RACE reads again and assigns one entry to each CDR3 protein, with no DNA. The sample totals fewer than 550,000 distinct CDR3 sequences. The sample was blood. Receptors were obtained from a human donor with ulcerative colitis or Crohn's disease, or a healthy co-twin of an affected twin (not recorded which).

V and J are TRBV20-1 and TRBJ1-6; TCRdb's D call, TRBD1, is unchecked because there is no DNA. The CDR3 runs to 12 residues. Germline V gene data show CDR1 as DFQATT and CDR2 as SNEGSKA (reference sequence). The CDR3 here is CKLGAVNSPLHF.

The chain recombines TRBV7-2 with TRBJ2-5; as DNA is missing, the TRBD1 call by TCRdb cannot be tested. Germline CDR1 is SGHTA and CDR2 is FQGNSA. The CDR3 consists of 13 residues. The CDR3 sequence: CASSLGRGETQYF.

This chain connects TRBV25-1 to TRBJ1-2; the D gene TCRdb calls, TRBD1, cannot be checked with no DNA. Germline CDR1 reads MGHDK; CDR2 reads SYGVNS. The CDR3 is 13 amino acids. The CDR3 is CASSRQVNYGYTF.

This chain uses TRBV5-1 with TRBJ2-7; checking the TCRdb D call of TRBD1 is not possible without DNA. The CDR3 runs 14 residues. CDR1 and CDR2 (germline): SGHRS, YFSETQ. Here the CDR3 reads CATPSREFQYEQYF. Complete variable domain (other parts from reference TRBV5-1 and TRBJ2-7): KAGVTQTPRYLIKTRGQQVTLSCSPISGHRSVSWYQQTPGQGLQFLFEYFSETQRNKGNFPGRFSGRQFSNSRSEMNVSTLELGDSALYLCATPSREFQYEQYFGPGTRLTVT.

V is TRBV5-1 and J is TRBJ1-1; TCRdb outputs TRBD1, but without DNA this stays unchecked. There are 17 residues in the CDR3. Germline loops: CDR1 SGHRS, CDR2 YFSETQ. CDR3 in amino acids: CASSPLKGQKGSAEAFF. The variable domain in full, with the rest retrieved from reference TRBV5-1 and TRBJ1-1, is KAGVTQTPRYLIKTRGQQVTLSCSPISGHRSVSWYQQTPGQGLQFLFEYFSETQRNKGNFPGRFSGRQFSNSRSEMNVSTLELGDSALYLCASSPLKGQKGSAEAFFGQGTRLTVV.